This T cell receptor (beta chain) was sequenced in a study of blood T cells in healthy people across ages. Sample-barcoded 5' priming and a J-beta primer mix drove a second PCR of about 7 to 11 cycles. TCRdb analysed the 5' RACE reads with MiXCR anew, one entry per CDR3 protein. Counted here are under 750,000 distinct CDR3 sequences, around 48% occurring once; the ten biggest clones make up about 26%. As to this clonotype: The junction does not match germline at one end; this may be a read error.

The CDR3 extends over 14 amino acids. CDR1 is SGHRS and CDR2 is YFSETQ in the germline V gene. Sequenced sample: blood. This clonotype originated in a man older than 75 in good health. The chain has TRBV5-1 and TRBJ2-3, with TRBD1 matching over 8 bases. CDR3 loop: CASSLSQGADAQYF. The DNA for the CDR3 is TGCGCCAGCAGCTTAAGTCAGGGGGCAGATGCGCAGTATTTT.